This TCR beta chain was identified during a study of blood T cell repertoires in COVID-19. V lost 5 bases and J 0 bases, leaving 10 bases between the germline ends. This CDR3 is built from 14 residues. Germline CDR1 is LGHDT and CDR2 is YNNKEL (reference sequence). In the original processing: Reference gene primer amplification gave estimated nucleated cell counts. TCRdb's table, derived via immunoSEQ multiplex PCR, lists solely in-frame clones and lacks some. V and J calls and clone size are those listed in that table; D and trimming were worked out from the DNA. The repertoire holds about 75,000 clones, about 91% seen once, with 5% to 8% in the top ten. This clone was seen a single time.

The clonotype comes from a woman aged 45-59 years with acute or convalescent COVID-19. Sequencing was performed on peripheral blood. The chain employs TRBV3-1 (or the pseudogene TRBV3-2) and TRBJ1-1; unclear D gene. The CDR3 region is CASSWASMNTEAFF. CDR3 DNA: TGTGCCAGCAGCTGGGCCAGCATGAACACTGAAGCTTTCTTT.